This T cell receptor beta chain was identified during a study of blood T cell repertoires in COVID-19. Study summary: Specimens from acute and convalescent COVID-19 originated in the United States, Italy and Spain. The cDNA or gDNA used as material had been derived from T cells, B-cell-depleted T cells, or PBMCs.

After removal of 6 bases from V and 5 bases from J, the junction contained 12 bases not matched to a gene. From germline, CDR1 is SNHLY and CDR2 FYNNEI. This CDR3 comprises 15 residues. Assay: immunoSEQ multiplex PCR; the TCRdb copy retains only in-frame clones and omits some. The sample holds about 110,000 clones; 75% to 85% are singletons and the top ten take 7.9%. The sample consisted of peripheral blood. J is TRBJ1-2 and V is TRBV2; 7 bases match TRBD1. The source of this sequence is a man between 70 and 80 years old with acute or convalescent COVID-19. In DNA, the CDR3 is TGTGCCAGCAGCAATCCACAGGGGATAGGGTATGGCTACACCTTC. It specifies CASSNPQGIGYGYTF. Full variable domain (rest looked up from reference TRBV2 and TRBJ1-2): EPEVTQTPSHQVTQMGQEVILRCVPISNHLYFYWYRQILGQKVEFLVSFYNNEISEKSEIFDDQFSVERPDGSNFTLKIRSTKLEDSAMYFCASSNPQGIGYGYTFGSGTRLTVV.